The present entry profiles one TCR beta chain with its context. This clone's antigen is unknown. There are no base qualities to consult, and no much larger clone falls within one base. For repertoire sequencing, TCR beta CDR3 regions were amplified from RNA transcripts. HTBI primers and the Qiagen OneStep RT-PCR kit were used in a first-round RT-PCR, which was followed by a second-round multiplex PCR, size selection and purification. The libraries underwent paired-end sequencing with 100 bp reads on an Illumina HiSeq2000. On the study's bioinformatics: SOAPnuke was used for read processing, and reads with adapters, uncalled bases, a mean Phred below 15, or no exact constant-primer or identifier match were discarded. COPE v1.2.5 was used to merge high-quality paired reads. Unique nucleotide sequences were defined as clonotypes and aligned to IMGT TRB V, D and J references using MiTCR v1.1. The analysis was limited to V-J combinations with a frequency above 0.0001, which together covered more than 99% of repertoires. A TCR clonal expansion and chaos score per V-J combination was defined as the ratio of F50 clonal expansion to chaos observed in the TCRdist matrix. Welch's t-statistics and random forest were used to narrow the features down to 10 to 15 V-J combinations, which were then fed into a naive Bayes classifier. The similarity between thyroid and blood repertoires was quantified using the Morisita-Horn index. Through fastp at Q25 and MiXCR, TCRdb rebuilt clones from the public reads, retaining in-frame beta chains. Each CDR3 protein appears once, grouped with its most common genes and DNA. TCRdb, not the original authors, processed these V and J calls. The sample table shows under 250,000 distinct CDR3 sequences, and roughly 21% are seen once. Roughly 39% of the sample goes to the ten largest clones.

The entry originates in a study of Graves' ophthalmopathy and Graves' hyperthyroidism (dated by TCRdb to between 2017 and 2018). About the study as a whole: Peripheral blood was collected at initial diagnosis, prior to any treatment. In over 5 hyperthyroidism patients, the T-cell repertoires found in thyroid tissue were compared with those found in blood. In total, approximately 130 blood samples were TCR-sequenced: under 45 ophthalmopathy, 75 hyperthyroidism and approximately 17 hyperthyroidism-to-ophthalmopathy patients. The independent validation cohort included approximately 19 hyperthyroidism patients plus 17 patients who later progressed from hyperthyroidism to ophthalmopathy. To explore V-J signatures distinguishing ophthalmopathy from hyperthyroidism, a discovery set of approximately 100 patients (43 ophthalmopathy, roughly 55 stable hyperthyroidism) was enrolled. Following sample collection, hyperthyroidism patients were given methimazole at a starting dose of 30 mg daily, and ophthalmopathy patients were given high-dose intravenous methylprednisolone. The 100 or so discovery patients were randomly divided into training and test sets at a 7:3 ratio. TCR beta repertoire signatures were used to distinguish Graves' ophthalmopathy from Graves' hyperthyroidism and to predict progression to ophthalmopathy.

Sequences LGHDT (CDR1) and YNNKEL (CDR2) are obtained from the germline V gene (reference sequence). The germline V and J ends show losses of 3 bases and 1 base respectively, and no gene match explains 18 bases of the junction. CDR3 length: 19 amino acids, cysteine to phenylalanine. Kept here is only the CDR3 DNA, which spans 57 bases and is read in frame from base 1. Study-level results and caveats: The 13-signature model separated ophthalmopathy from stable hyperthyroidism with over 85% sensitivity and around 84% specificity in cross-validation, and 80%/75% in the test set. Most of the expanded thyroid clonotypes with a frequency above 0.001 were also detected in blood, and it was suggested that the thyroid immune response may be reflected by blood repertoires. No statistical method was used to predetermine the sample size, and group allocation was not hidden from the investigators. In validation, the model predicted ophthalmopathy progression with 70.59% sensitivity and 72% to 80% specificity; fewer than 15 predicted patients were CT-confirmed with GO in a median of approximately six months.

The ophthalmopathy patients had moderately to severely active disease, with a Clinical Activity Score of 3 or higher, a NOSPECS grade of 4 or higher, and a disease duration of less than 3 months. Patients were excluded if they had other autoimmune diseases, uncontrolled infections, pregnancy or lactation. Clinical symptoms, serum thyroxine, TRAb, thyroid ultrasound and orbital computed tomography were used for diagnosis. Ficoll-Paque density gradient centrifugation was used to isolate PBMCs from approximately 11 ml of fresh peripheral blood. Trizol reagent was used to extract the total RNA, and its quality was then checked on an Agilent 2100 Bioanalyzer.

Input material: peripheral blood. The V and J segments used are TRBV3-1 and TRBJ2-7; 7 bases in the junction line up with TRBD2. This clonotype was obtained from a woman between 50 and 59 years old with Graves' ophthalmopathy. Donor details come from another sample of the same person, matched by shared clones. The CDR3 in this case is CASSQRWLAAPGSSYEQYF. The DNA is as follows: TGTGCCAGCAGCCAGAGGTGGCTAGCGGCCCCCGGAAGTTCCTACGAGCAGTACTTC.